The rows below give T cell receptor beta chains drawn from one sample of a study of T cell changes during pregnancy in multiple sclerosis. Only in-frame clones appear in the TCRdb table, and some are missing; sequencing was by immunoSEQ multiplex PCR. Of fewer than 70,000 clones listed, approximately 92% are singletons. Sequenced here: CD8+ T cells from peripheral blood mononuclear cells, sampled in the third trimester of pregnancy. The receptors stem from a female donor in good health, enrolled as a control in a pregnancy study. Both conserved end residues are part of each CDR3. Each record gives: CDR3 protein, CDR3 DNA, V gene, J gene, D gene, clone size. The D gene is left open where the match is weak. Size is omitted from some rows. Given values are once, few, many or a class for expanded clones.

CDR3aa: CASSLAGGLYTEAFF
CDR3nt: TGTGCCAGCAGCTTGGCAGGGGGCTTATACACTGAAGCTTTCTTT
v_gene: TRBV5-6
j_gene: TRBJ1-1
d_gene: TRBD1
abundance: NA

CDR3aa: CASSLVGPSGGAHEQFF
CDR3nt: TGTGCCAGCAGCTTAGTGGGCCCTAGCGGGGGGGCCCATGAGCAGTTCTTC
v_gene: TRBV7-9
j_gene: TRBJ2-1
d_gene: TRBD2
abundance: many

CDR3aa: CASSLTGGQTDTQYF
CDR3nt: TGCGCCAGCAGCTTGACAGGGGGCCAGACAGATACGCAGTATTTT
v_gene: TRBV5-1
j_gene: TRBJ2-3
d_gene: TRBD1
abundance: NA

CDR3aa: CASSTPGQGADEQFF
CDR3nt: TGTGCCAGCAGTACTCCGGGACAGGGGGCTGATGAGCAGTTCTTC
v_gene: TRBV27
j_gene: TRBJ2-1
d_gene: TRBD1
abundance: NA

CDR3aa: CASSLSGTGGTEAFF
CDR3nt: TGTGCCAGCAGTTTATCTGGGACAGGGGGCACTGAAGCTTTCTTT
v_gene: TRBV27
j_gene: TRBJ1-1
d_gene: TRBD1
abundance: NA

CDR3aa: CASSQDASSHNYNEQFF
CDR3nt: TGTGCCAGCAGCCAAGACGCGTCTAGCCATAATTACAATGAGCAGTTCTTC
v_gene: TRBV4-2
j_gene: TRBJ2-1
d_gene: NA
abundance: few

CDR3aa: CASSLAGGPDTQYF
CDR3nt: TGTGCCAGCAGTTTAGCGGGGGGCCCAGATACGCAGTATTTT
v_gene: TRBV2
j_gene: TRBJ2-3
d_gene: TRBD2
abundance: NA

CDR3aa: CASSLIGQEASPETQYF
CDR3nt: TGTGCCAGCAGCTTAATCGGACAGGAGGCTAGTCCAGAGACCCAGTACTTC
v_gene: TRBV7-3
j_gene: TRBJ2-5
d_gene: TRBD1
abundance: once

CDR3aa: CASSFRQGADTQYF
CDR3nt: TGTGCCAGCAGCTTCCGACAGGGGGCAGATACGCAGTATTTT
v_gene: TRBV7-7
j_gene: TRBJ2-3
d_gene: TRBD1
abundance: NA

CDR3aa: CASSLETGLNTEAFF
CDR3nt: TGTGCCAGCAGCTTAGAAACAGGGCTGAACACTGAAGCTTTCTTT
v_gene: TRBV7-2
j_gene: TRBJ1-1
d_gene: NA
abundance: NA

CDR3aa: CASSRLSGGQETQYF
CDR3nt: TGTGCCAGCAGCCGCCTGAGCGGGGGACAAGAGACCCAGTACTTC
v_gene: TRBV7-2
j_gene: TRBJ2-5
d_gene: TRBD2
abundance: NA

CDR3aa: CSVDTRNTEAFF
CDR3nt: TGCAGCGTCGACACCCGAAACACTGAAGCTTTCTTT
v_gene: TRBV29-1
j_gene: TRBJ1-1
d_gene: NA
abundance: once

CDR3aa: CASSPWTSGGAGEQFF
CDR3nt: TGTGCCAGCAGTCCCTGGACTAGCGGGGGGGCCGGTGAGCAGTTCTTC
v_gene: TRBV27
j_gene: TRBJ2-1
d_gene: TRBD2
abundance: NA

CDR3aa: CASSQWLRGGGISYNEQFF
CDR3nt: TGCGCCAGCAGCCAATGGTTGCGAGGGGGCGGTATATCCTACAATGAGCAGTTCTTC
v_gene: TRBV4-1
j_gene: TRBJ2-1
d_gene: TRBD1
abundance: NA

CDR3aa: CASSLPKDRVQNEQFF
CDR3nt: TGTGCCAGCAGCTTACCCAAAGACAGGGTTCAAAATGAGCAGTTCTTC
v_gene: TRBV7-8
j_gene: TRBJ2-1
d_gene: TRBD1
abundance: NA

CDR3aa: CAWSVNRVEAFF
CDR3nt: TGTGCCTGGAGTGTCAACAGAGTTGAAGCTTTCTTT
v_gene: TRBV30
j_gene: TRBJ1-1
d_gene: NA
abundance: NA

CDR3aa: CASSPADSFYEQYF
CDR3nt: TGTGCCAGCAGCCCAGCGGACAGCTTCTACGAGCAGTACTTC
v_gene: TRBV7-9
j_gene: TRBJ2-7
d_gene: NA
abundance: NA

CDR3aa: CASSQDDRTASFYGYTF
CDR3nt: TGCGCCAGCAGCCAAGACGACCGGACAGCTTCCTTCTATGGCTACACCTTC
v_gene: TRBV4-3
j_gene: TRBJ1-2
d_gene: NA
abundance: NA

CDR3aa: CASSQGVHGAYEQYF
CDR3nt: TGCGCCAGCAGCCAAGGCGTTCACGGAGCCTACGAGCAGTACTTC
v_gene: TRBV4-1
j_gene: TRBJ2-7
d_gene: NA
abundance: once